This is a list of T cell receptor beta chains from one sample in a study of control samples from healthy donors and cancer patients. The assay was immunoSEQ multiplex PCR, and TCRdb's table has in-frame clones only and misses some. The table has around 170,000 clones, more than 80% seen once. The sample taken for sequencing was blood. The receptor source for this set is a man aged 30 to 45 in good health. The CDR3 runs from the conserved cysteine through the conserved F or W. Each record gives: clone size, V gene, D gene, J gene, CDR3 DNA, CDR3 protein. The D gene is left open where the match is weak. Only some rows state a clone size, as once, few, many or a class for expanded clones.

NA	TRBV7-2	NA	TRBJ2-3	TGTGCCAGCAGCTTAGCCGGGGTACTTAGCACAGATACGCAGTATTTT	CASSLAGVLSTDTQYF
NA	TRBV5-4	TRBD1	TRBJ1-3	TGTGCCAGCAGTTCAGACAGGGGATACACCATATATTTT	CASSSDRGYTIYF
once	TRBV4-2	TRBD1	TRBJ1-2	TGTGCCAGCAGCCAACATTCGGGACAGGGGGCCGGGGGCTACACCTTC	CASSQHSGQGAGGYTF
NA	TRBV4-1	TRBD2	TRBJ2-3	TGCGCCAGCAGCCAGGGCGGGAGTGGGACAGATACGCAGTATTTT	CASSQGGSGTDTQYF
NA	TRBV9	TRBD2	TRBJ2-5	TGTGCCAGCAGCGCCCGGACTAGCGGGTACCAAGAGACCCAGTACTTC	CASSARTSGYQETQYF
NA	TRBV7-9	NA	TRBJ1-1	TGTGCCAGCAGCTACACGGGAAGTAACACTGAAGCTTTCTTT	CASSYTGSNTEAFF
NA	TRBV28	TRBD1	TRBJ2-5	TGTGCCAGCAGTCTCTTGGGACAGGGGATCCAAGAGACCCAGTACTTC	CASSLLGQGIQETQYF
NA	TRBV27	NA	TRBJ1-2	TGTGCCAGCAGTCCCATCCGCGGCAGGGAAAACTATGGCTACACCTTC	CASSPIRGRENYGYTF
NA	TRBV2	NA	TRBJ1-5	TGTGCCAGCAGTGTTGCGGACACCCTGAATCAGCCCCAGCATTTT	CASSVADTLNQPQHF
NA	TRBV6-5	NA	TRBJ2-7	TGTGCCAGCAGTCAAACCCCGTACGAGCAGTACTTC	CASSQTPYEQYF
NA	TRBV9	TRBD2	TRBJ2-5	TGTGCCAGCAGCGTAGGCATAGCGGGGGATCAAGAGACCCAGTACTTC	CASSVGIAGDQETQYF
NA	TRBV11-2	NA	TRBJ2-7	TGTGCCAGCAGCGTTAGCGGCTCCTCCTACGAGCAGTACTTC	CASSVSGSSYEQYF
NA	TRBV5-6	NA	TRBJ1-2	TGTGCCAGCAGCTTGGCGACTAACAGAGGTGGCTACACCTTC	CASSLATNRGGYTF
NA	TRBV9	TRBD1	TRBJ1-5	TGTGCCAGCAGCGTGGACAGGGTACAGCCCCAGCATTTT	CASSVDRVQPQHF
NA	TRBV4-1	TRBD1	TRBJ1-2	TGCGCCAGCAGCCGACCCCCACAGGGGAGAGACTATGGCTACACCTTC	CASSRPPQGRDYGYTF
NA	TRBV10-3	TRBD1	TRBJ1-2	TGTGCCATCACCAAAAAATCACAGGGGTTAACTATTGGCTACACCTTC	CAITKKSQGLTIGYTF
NA	TRBV9	TRBD1	TRBJ1-4	TGTGCCAGCAGCGTAGGCCAGGGGGTGGCTAATGAAAAACTGTTTTTT	CASSVGQGVANEKLFF
NA	TRBV5-1	TRBD1	TRBJ2-7	TGCGCCAGCAGCAGCGGGACAGGGAGAAACGAGCAGTACTTC	CASSSGTGRNEQYF
NA	TRBV5-4	TRBD2	TRBJ2-2	TGTGCCAGCAGCTTGGATGGCGGGGGGCGCCGGACCGGGGAGCTGTTTTTT	CASSLDGGGRRTGELFF
NA	TRBV5-1	TRBD2	TRBJ2-5	TGCGCCAGCAGCTTTGGCGGGGGTAAGGGAGAGACCCAGTACTTC	CASSFGGGKGETQYF
NA	TRBV3-1/TRBV3-2	TRBD2	TRBJ2-5	TGTGCCAGCAGCCAAGATCGCCTAGCGGGAGGAGAGACCCAGTACTTC	CASSQDRLAGGETQYF
NA	TRBV6-4	TRBD2	TRBJ2-2	TGTGCCAGCAGTACCTCGGGGGGTACCGGGGAGCTGTTTTTT	CASSTSGGTGELFF
NA	TRBV14	TRBD2	TRBJ2-7	TGTGCCAGCAGCCATTCCCTTGGCACTAGCGGGAGTTTTTCCTTAATCTACGAGCAGTACTTC	CASSHSLGTSGSFSLIYEQYF
NA	TRBV20-1	TRBD1	TRBJ1-4	TGCAGTGCTAGTCCAGGGGGAAATGAAAAACTGTTTTTT	CSASPGGNEKLFF
NA	TRBV19	NA	TRBJ2-3	TGTGCCAGTAGTATTGGCCAGGGTTGGGATACGCAGTATTTT	CASSIGQGWDTQYF
NA	TRBV19	NA	TRBJ1-1	TGTGCCAGTAGTAGTGGACATCCGAACACTGAAGCTTTCTTT	CASSSGHPNTEAFF
NA	TRBV28	NA	TRBJ1-6	TGTGCCAGCACCGGCGCCCATTCACCCCTCCACTTT	CASTGAHSPLHF
NA	TRBV7-6	TRBD2	TRBJ2-6	TGTGCCAGCAGCCGGACTAGGGCTGGGGCCAACGTCCTGACTTTC	CASSRTRAGANVLTF
NA	TRBV18	TRBD1	TRBJ1-1	TGTGCCAGCTCACCAAGGGGACAGTGGAACACTGAAGCTTTCTTT	CASSPRGQWNTEAFF
NA	TRBV12-3/TRBV12-4	NA	TRBJ2-5	TGTGCCAGCACCCTGGGAGTGTACGAGACCCAGTACTTC	CASTLGVYETQYF
once	TRBV6-2/TRBV6-3	NA	TRBJ1-5	TGTGCCAGCAGTTACCCGGATAGCGACAATCAGCCCCAGCATTTT	CASSYPDSDNQPQHF
NA	TRBV2	NA	TRBJ1-6	TGTGCCAGCAGTGACCGTAATGGGAGTCGTAATTCACCCCTCCACTTT	CASSDRNGSRNSPLHF
NA	TRBV4-1	TRBD2	TRBJ2-1	TGCGCCAGCAGCCTCCGACTAGCGGGAAGAGATACAAATGAGCAGTTCTTC	CASSLRLAGRDTNEQFF
NA	TRBV6-5	TRBD1	TRBJ1-1	TGTGCCAGCAGGGAGGGAGGGGGCAACACTGAAGCTTTCTTT	CASREGGGNTEAFF
NA	TRBV7-9	NA	TRBJ2-7	TGTGCCAGCAGCTTCCATCCAGGGGACGAGCAGTACTTC	CASSFHPGDEQYF
NA	TRBV9	NA	TRBJ2-7	TGTGCCAGCAGCTCCCTGGACGGGACCTACGAGCAGTACTTC	CASSSLDGTYEQYF
NA	TRBV2	NA	TRBJ1-6	TGTGCCAGCAGTGAGTGGGGGCCCTCCTGGGATTCACCCCTCCACTTT	CASSEWGPSWDSPLHF
NA	TRBV28	NA	TRBJ1-5	TGTGCCAGCAGTTGGAGGGTTCGCAATCAGCCCCAGCATTTT	CASSWRVRNQPQHF
NA	TRBV7-9	NA	TRBJ1-6	TGTGCCAGCAGCTTAGTAGACAGAGGCAATTCACCCCTCCACTTT	CASSLVDRGNSPLHF
NA	TRBV4-2	NA	TRBJ1-4	TGTGCCAGCAGCCAAAGTCTGGGGGAGGGAGAAAAACTGTTTTTT	CASSQSLGEGEKLFF
NA	TRBV5-1	NA	TRBJ2-6	TGCGCCAGCAGCTTGAGCGGAGAGGCCGGGGCCAACGTCCTGACTTTC	CASSLSGEAGANVLTF
NA	TRBV10-3	TRBD1	TRBJ2-3	TGTGCCATCAGCCGGGGCAGGGGGCGAGACACAGATACGCAGTATTTT	CAISRGRGRDTDTQYF
NA	TRBV5-1	NA	TRBJ1-5	TGCGCCAGCAGCTTGGACACCCGCGATCAGCCCCAGCATTTT	CASSLDTRDQPQHF
NA	TRBV5-1	TRBD2	TRBJ2-1	TGCGCCAGCAGCTTAGGACTAGCGGGAATTGGGGAGCAGTTCTTC	CASSLGLAGIGEQFF
once	TRBV6-5	NA	TRBJ1-2	TGTGCCAGCAGACTCTCGACGGCTAACTATGGCTACACCTTC	CASRLSTANYGYTF
NA	TRBV12-3/TRBV12-4	NA	TRBJ1-2	TGTGCCAGCAGTAGGACAAGGCAGGATGGCTACACCTTC	CASSRTRQDGYTF
NA	TRBV19	TRBD1	TRBJ1-2	TGTGCCAGTAGTCGACGGACAGGGACTGGCTATGGCTACACCTTC	CASSRRTGTGYGYTF
NA	TRBV6-6	NA	TRBJ2-5	TGTGCCAGCAAAGACTACCAAGAGACCCAGTACTTC	CASKDYQETQYF
NA	TRBV29-1	TRBD2	TRBJ2-1	TGCAGCGTTGAAGAGTTCCGGGGGGGAATCAATGAGCAGTTCTTC	CSVEEFRGGINEQFF
NA	TRBV3-1/TRBV3-2	NA	TRBJ2-1	TGTGCCAGCAGCCAGTCCCACTATGAGCAGTTCTTC	CASSQSHYEQFF